These 32 T cell receptor beta chains were sequenced from one sample in a study of cytomegalovirus exposure and HLA in healthy donors. Libraries were prepared by immunoSEQ multiplex PCR; TCRdb keeps only in-frame clonotypes and omits some of them. The top ten clones hold 0.69% of a sample with roughly 140,000 clones, approximately 90% of them seen once. Sequencing used PBMCs. The receptors here all came from a man aged 18 to 29 in good health and CMV-seronegative.

The chain has TRBV10-1 and TRBJ2-3, with 9 positions matching TRBD2. This CDR3 contains 16 residues. Germline loops: CDR1 WNHNN, CDR2 SYGVQD (reference sequence). J gave up 7 bases and V 0 bases, and 8 bases lay outside the gene matches. The CDR3 nucleotides read TGCGCCAGCAGTGAGTCGGCGGGAGGGTTCTGGTATACGCAGTATTTT. Its translation: CASSESAGGFWYTQYF.

The chain is built from TRBV7-3 and TRBJ1-1; D is undetermined. V shed 4 bases and J shed 4 bases, with 10 bases lying between them. The CDR3 contains 13 residues. CDR1 is SGHTA, CDR2 FQGTGA, per germline. The CDR3 protein is CASSSDGSTEAFF. The DNA of the CDR3 is TGTGCCAGCAGCTCCGACGGGAGCACTGAAGCTTTCTTT.

This clone was recorded once. V and J are TRBV5-4 and TRBJ1-5; D is undetermined. V gave up 7 bases and J gave up 1 base, with 12 bases separating them. Germline lookup yields CDR1 SGHNT and CDR2 YYREEE (reference sequence). The CDR3 runs 14 residues. CDR3 in amino acids: CASDSIGSNQPQHF. The CDR3 DNA reads TGTGCCAGCGACTCGATCGGGAGCAATCAGCCCCAGCATTTT.

V is TRBV15 and J is TRBJ2-3, with D hard to call. Germline loops: CDR1 LNHNV, CDR2 YYDKDF (reference sequence). Between the trimmed V and J ends, which lost 1 base and 6 bases, there was a span of 8 bases. The CDR3 is made up of 13 amino acids. The CDR3 DNA sequence: TGTGCCACCAGCAGAGTCTTTGTGGATACGCAGTATTTT. Protein sequence: CATSRVFVDTQYF.

The count of this clone is one. This chain links TRBV7-2 with TRBJ2-1; TRBD2 matches at 11 bases. The CDR3 totals 18 residues. Trimming cost V 1 base and J 0 bases; bases outside gene matches: 5. From germline, CDR1 is SGHTA and CDR2 FQGNSA. CDR3: CASSLELAGASSYNEQFF. In DNA form, the CDR3 reads TGTGCCAGCAGCTTAGAACTAGCGGGGGCCAGCTCCTACAATGAGCAGTTCTTC.

V usage is TRBV10-3 and J usage is TRBJ2-2, with 8 bases identical to TRBD1. The CDR3 has 15 amino acids. Germline CDR1 is ENHRY and CDR2 is SYGVKD. V was pared by 6 bases and J by 5 bases, with 8 bases of the junction left unmatched. CDR3: CAISPIWTGTGELFF. In DNA form, the CDR3 reads TGTGCCATCAGCCCCATCTGGACAGGGACCGGGGAGCTGTTTTTT.

The chain is built from TRBV4-1 and TRBJ1-4; 8 nucleotides match TRBD1. CDR1 is MGHRA, CDR2 YSYEKL, per germline. This CDR3 is 16 amino acids long. J was trimmed by 8 bases and V by 3 bases; bases with no gene match: 11. CDR3 in amino acids: CASSHQISGGREKLFF. The CDR3 nucleotides are TGCGCCAGCAGCCATCAAATCTCAGGGGGCAGGGAAAAACTGTTTTTT.

The chain links TRBV18 to TRBJ2-7; tentatively, D is TRBD2 (6 bases). In germline, CDR1 is KGHSH, CDR2 LQKENI. Trimming took off 4 bases at V and 6 bases at J, with 13 bases between the two ends. There are 13 residues in the CDR3. CDR3 sequence (DNA): TGTGCCAGCTCACTGGACCTAGCGCGCGAGCAGTACGTC. Residues: CASSLDLAREQYV.

The CDR3 DNA reads TGTGCCAGCAGTTGGGAGACTGGGGCCAACGTCCTGACTTTC. Translating gives CASSWETGANVLTF. The rearrangement links TRBV6-5 to TRBJ2-6; perhaps TRBD2 as D (5 bases). The V gene lost 4 bases and the J gene lost 2 bases, with 6 bases spanning the gap. Germline CDR1 MNHEY, CDR2 SVGAGI. The length of the CDR3 is 14 residues.

The V gene is TRBV5-1, the J gene TRBJ1-6; 7 positions match TRBD1. From germline, CDR1 is SGHRS and CDR2 YFSETQ. The CDR3 runs 14 residues. The trim removed 3 bases at V and 10 bases at J, leaving 7 bases unmatched. This chain's CDR3 is CASSSTGVVSPLHF. CDR3 sequence (DNA): TGCGCCAGCAGCTCAACAGGGGTTGTATCACCCCTCCACTTT.

The chain joins TRBV21-1 to TRBJ1-5. TRBV21-1 is marked as a pseudogene. The CDR3 contains 13 residues. The DNA for the CDR3 is TGTGCCAGCAGGACTCTTAGCAATCAGCCCCAGCATTTT. It codes for CASRTLSNQPQHF.

Points on this clone: Other DNA sequences in the sample encode the same CDR3. This chain links TRBV28 with TRBJ2-1; the match to TRBD2 covers 10 bases. The CDR3 sequence is 14 residues long. The germline V gene has CDR1 MDHEN and CDR2 SYDVKM. V lost 2 bases to trimming and J lost 8 bases; unmatched junction nucleotides: 3. CDR3 sequence: CASSLSGRVDEQFF. CDR3 coding DNA: TGTGCCAGCAGTTTAAGCGGGAGGGTTGATGAGCAGTTCTTC.

The V gene is TRBV29-1, the J gene TRBJ1-3; D is perhaps TRBD1 (5 bases). The germline V gene has CDR1 SQVTM and CDR2 ANQGSEA. V dropped 7 bases and J dropped 0 bases, with 19 bases sitting between them. CDR3 length: 16 amino acids. CDR3 sequence (DNA): TGCAGCGCCCGAAGGGAACAGGTCTGCTCTGGAAACACCATATATTTT. Residues: CSARREQVCSGNTIYF. The full variable domain, rest sourced from reference TRBV29-1 and TRBJ1-3, is SAVISQKPSRDICQRGTSLTIQCQVDSQVTMMFWYRQQPGQSLTLIATANQGSEATYESGFVIDKFPISRPNLTFSTLTVSNMSPEDSSIYLCSARREQVCSGNTIYFGEGSWLTVV.

The chain joins TRBV2 to TRBJ2-4; possibly TRBD2 for D (6 bases). V gave up 7 bases and J gave up 5 bases, with 12 bases separating them. The CDR3 sequence is 13 residues long. Per the germline V gene, CDR1 is SNHLY and CDR2 is FYNNEI. CDR3 nucleotide sequence: TGTGCCAGCAACAGAGGCGGGGAAAACATTCAGTACTTC. It encodes CASNRGGENIQYF.

This clone was detected a few times. The V call is TRBV11-3, the J call TRBJ2-1; TRBD2 aligns across 10 bases. The length of the CDR3 is 19 residues. Germline trimming cut 3 bases from V and 2 bases from J; bases unmatched to any gene: 13. The V gene's germline CDR1 is SGHNT and CDR2 YENEEA. CDR3 bases: TGTGCCAGCAGCTTGGGAACGGATTCTAGCGGGAGTGCCTACAATGAGCAGTTCTTC. Protein product: CASSLGTDSSGSAYNEQFF.

V and J are TRBV29-1 and TRBJ1-2; D might be TRBD1 (6 bases). The V end was cut by 6 bases, the J end by 2 bases, with 13 bases between. The CDR3 loop spans 13 amino acids. Germline CDR1 SQVTM, CDR2 ANQGSEA. CDR3 DNA sequence: TGCAGCGTCCTCATGACAGGCAACTATGGCTACACCTTC. As protein: CSVLMTGNYGYTF.

The chain links TRBV2 to TRBJ1-4, with TRBD1 matching 9 bases. The CDR3 extends over 16 amino acids. With 1 base clipped from V and 6 bases from J, the junction kept 6 bases outside the gene matches. Germline CDR1 reads SNHLY; CDR2 reads FYNNEI. DNA of the CDR3: TGTGCCAGCAGTGAAGTACAGGGGGCGATATATGAAAAACTGTTTTTT. It codes for CASSEVQGAIYEKLFF.

This clone was seen once. J is TRBJ2-5 and V is TRBV7-9; 10 positions match TRBD1. V trimming: 3 bases; J trimming: 1 base; junction bases outside the gene matches: 8. The V gene's germline CDR1 is SEHNR and CDR2 FQNEAQ (reference sequence). This CDR3 is 17 amino acids long. This CDR3 is CASSLRRTGGGQETQYF. DNA for the CDR3: TGTGCCAGCAGCTTGAGGCGGACAGGGGGGGGCCAAGAGACCCAGTACTTC.

The chain carries TRBV11-2 and TRBJ2-5, with 8 nucleotides matching TRBD1. The J segment lost 1 base and the V segment lost 6 bases, leaving 13 bases of the junction unmatched. Germline-derived CDR1 and CDR2 are SGHAT and FQNNGV. The CDR3 is 17 amino acids. DNA of the CDR3: TGTGCCAGCAGAAAACAGCTCCAGGGGGCTCGCCAAGAGACCCAGTACTTC. Its translation: CASRKQLQGARQETQYF.

The chain uses TRBV11-2 and TRBJ2-4, with D hard to call. The length of the CDR3 is 18 residues. Per germline, CDR1 SGHAT and CDR2 FQNNGV. The germline V and J ends were trimmed by 5 bases and 0 bases, with 20 bases remaining between them. CDR3 sequence reads: CASSLETANLLAKNIQYF. The CDR3 region has the DNA TGTGCCAGCAGCCTTGAAACCGCGAACTTACTAGCCAAAAACATTCAGTACTTC.

J is TRBJ2-1 and V is TRBV28; the match to TRBD1 covers 7 bases. Germline V lookup: CDR1 MDHEN, CDR2 SYDVKM. V shed 6 bases, J shed 3 bases, and the junction held 11 bases outside the gene matches. This CDR3 comprises 16 residues. CDR3 coding DNA: TGTGCCAGCAGAGATACGTCGGGACAGCTCTACAATGAGCAGTTCTTC. Its protein product is CASRDTSGQLYNEQFF.

The chain couples TRBV10-2 to TRBJ2-1; 11 bases are a match to TRBD2. CDR1 is WSHSY, CDR2 SAAADI, per germline. V shed 4 bases and J 6 bases; nucleotides not matched to a gene: 5. This CDR3 contains 15 residues. CDR3 residues: CASSGTSGGVNEQFF. The CDR3 DNA is TGCGCCAGCAGTGGAACTAGCGGGGGCGTCAATGAGCAGTTCTTC.

As DNA, the CDR3 is TGTGCCAGCAGCTTGGTAGGCGGGGGGGCCGAGCGGAACATTCAGTACTTC. Its protein is CASSLVGGGAERNIQYF. V gene TRBV5-4 combines with J gene TRBJ2-4, with TRBD2 matching 9 bases. The CDR3 runs to 17 residues. Germline loops: CDR1 SGHNT, CDR2 YYREEE (reference sequence). With V trimmed by 0 bases and J by 7 bases, 11 bases remained unmatched.

The rearrangement uses TRBV30 and TRBJ1-5; D is undetermined. This CDR3 has 14 residues. Trimming took 4 bases from V and 0 from J, leaving 10 bases between them. CDR1 is GTSNPN, CDR2 SVGIG, per germline (reference sequence). DNA for the CDR3: TGTGCCTGGACCCCCGGGAATAGCAATCAGCCCCAGCATTTT. Its protein is CAWTPGNSNQPQHF.

The rearrangement uses TRBV2 and TRBJ2-7, with D possibly being TRBD1 (5 bases). CDR3 length: 11 amino acids. Germline CDR1 and CDR2: SNHLY and FYNNEI. With 6 bases removed from V and 6 bases from J, the gap between germline ends came to 9 bases. The DNA of the CDR3 is TGTGCCAGCAGGGTACAGGTCGAGCAGTACGTC. Its protein product is CASRVQVEQYV.

The chain joins TRBV30 to TRBJ2-2, with 7 bases aligning to TRBD1. J was trimmed by 5 bases and V by 5 bases; bases with no gene match: 11. Germline V gene data show CDR1 as GTSNPN and CDR2 as SVGIG (reference sequence). The CDR3 is 15 residues long. CDR3 protein: CAWDPPTGRTGELFF. CDR3 coding DNA: TGTGCCTGGGACCCCCCGACAGGGAGAACCGGGGAGCTGTTTTTT.

The V gene is TRBV2, the J gene TRBJ2-3; D uncertain. Trimming left V 6 bases short and J 2 bases short, with 6 bases between. Germline CDR1 and CDR2: SNHLY and FYNNEI. This CDR3 contains 12 residues. The CDR3 region is CASRENTDTQYF. CDR3 DNA sequence: TGTGCCAGCAGGGAGAACACAGATACGCAGTATTTT. The full variable domain, its missing parts supplied by reference TRBV2 and TRBJ2-3, is EPEVTQTPSHQVTQMGQEVILRCVPISNHLYFYWYRQILGQKVEFLVSFYNNEISEKSEIFDDQFSVERPDGSNFTLKIRSTKLEDSAMYFCASRENTDTQYFGPGTRLTVL.

J is TRBJ1-2 and V is TRBV6-5; possibly TRBD1 for D (6 bases). Trimming shortened V by 5 bases and J by 7 bases, and 20 bases separated the two germline ends. Germline CDR1 and CDR2: MNHEY and SVGAGI. CDR3 length: 15 amino acids. As DNA, the CDR3 is TGTGCCAGCAGTCAGCCCGGACAGTACGAGACTGGCTACACCTTC. Residues: CASSQPGQYETGYTF.

The chain combines TRBV27 with TRBJ2-3, with D possibly matching TRBD1 (5 bases). Germline V gene sequence: CDR1 MNHEY, CDR2 SMNVEV (reference sequence). The CDR3 has 13 amino acids. V was trimmed by 8 bases and J by 0 bases, leaving 9 bases between them. DNA for the CDR3: TGTGCCAGCCGACAGACGAGCACAGATACGCAGTATTTT. Its protein product is CASRQTSTDTQYF.

This clone appeared once. V and J are TRBV6-1 and TRBJ2-3; D call uncertain. Germline values: CDR1 MNHNS, CDR2 SASEGT. V lost 8 bases, J lost 1 base, and 16 bases lay in between. This CDR3 comprises 15 residues. In DNA, the CDR3 is TGTGCCAGCTTTGAAAGGTACAGAGGCACAGATACGCAGTATTTT. It specifies CASFERYRGTDTQYF.

The rearrangement uses TRBV4-3 and TRBJ2-2; 9 nucleotides match TRBD1. There are 16 residues in the CDR3. Germline CDR1 is LGHNA and CDR2 is YSLEER. V was pared by 1 base and J by 4 bases, with 4 bases of the junction left unmatched. The CDR3 sequence is CASSQGTGVVTGELFF. In nucleotides, the CDR3 is TGCGCCAGCAGCCAAGGGACAGGGGTCGTCACCGGGGAGCTGTTTTTT.

This chain links TRBV28 with TRBJ1-2; TRBD1 might be the D (6 bases). This CDR3 is 18 amino acids long. V was trimmed by 5 bases and J by 0 bases, leaving 22 bases between them. Germline values: CDR1 MDHEN, CDR2 SYDVKM. The CDR3 DNA sequence: TGTGCCAGCAGTCTCAATCATGGACAGCGCCTAGCTAACTATGGCTACACCTTC. It yields the protein CASSLNHGQRLANYGYTF.